This TCR beta chain was sequenced for a study of T cell responses to AZD1222 COVID-19 vaccine (TCRdb year 2021). Study-wide context: AZD1222 recipients whose second dose came at about 4 weeks and those whose second dose came at about 12 weeks were combined into one group, since spike-specific TCR depth and breadth did not differ between the two schedules. Enrollment into the trials was organized by age into subgroups of 18-55, 56-69 and 70-plus years, and those subgroups contained roughly 150, 30 and 60 TCR-sequenced participants, respectively. A total of over 230 trial participants underwent TCR sequencing, of whom more than 200 had received two doses of AZD1222 and 26 had received two doses of the MenACWY control vaccine.

The CDR3 regions of human TCRbeta chains were analyzed by immunosequencing. The authors processed their data as follows. TCRs in the repertoires were compared against a reference library of SARS-CoV-2-specific TCRs that had been generated with the MIRA antigen-specificity platform. Breadth was defined as the fraction of unique TCRs that were SARS-CoV-2-associated, and depth was defined as the fraction of total T cells that were SARS-CoV-2-associated. Using the MIRA data, each spike-specific TCR was assigned both to the spike region to which the TCR was reactive and to a CD4 or CD8 class. Log10-transformed breadth and depth values were compared by one-way ANOVA with Sidak's multiple comparisons tests. This is the immuneACCESS table as TCRdb keeps it, with only in-frame sequences that have V and J called. A part of the clones is gone; compared with another copy, unresolved V genes explain less than half, and the rest is unexplained. V and J calls and clone size are given by that table; D and trimming were obtained from the DNA. For this sample the table gives around 140,000 clones, of which just under 95% were detected only once. The ten biggest clones cover around 1.7% of the sample.

The germline V end is reduced by 6 bases and the J end by 2 bases; junction bases left unmatched: 10. CDR1 and CDR2, per the germline V gene, are SGHTA and FQGNSA. Its CDR3 holds 16 amino acids, cysteine through phenylalanine. Solely the CDR3 DNA is kept, with 48 bases framed from the first base. Findings and caveats that apply to the study as a whole: Conclusions about previously exposed vaccinees were limited because only six AZD1222 recipients were SARS-CoV-2 seropositive at baseline. The whole spike protein was spanned by vaccine-associated CD4 TCRs, and dominant responses were seen in regions 160-218 and 743-854. Nearly half of unique spike-specific TCRs reportedly recognized epitopes outside regions mutated in the B.1.351 and B.1.1.7 variants. The 56-69-year group was small, and its depth increase did not reach significance, likely because of low power. Participants were mostly white British, with more females than males. The authors suggested clonal diversity may have been underestimated. Because no samples from the day 14 peak response were available, repertoires could be characterized only after the peak T cell response. A significant rise in spike-specific TCR breadth and depth was observed after two AZD1222 doses relative to day 0 and relative to MenACWY recipients.

As to this clone: No antigen is known for it. Qualities for individual bases were not recorded, and no much larger clone is one base off.

The time point label on this specimen signifies: baseline before first vaccination. The vaccinee samples were drawn from two UK trials, COV001 and COV002, one of which was a single-blind randomized controlled phase 2/3 trial testing AZD1222 (ChAdOx1 nCoV-19) in healthy adults. For TCRbeta chain sequencing, PBMC samples were collected from trial participants at day 0 and at day 28 after the second dose. The sequence is built from TRBV7-2 and TRBJ1-5; TRBD1 aligns with 7 central bases. The sequences come from peripheral blood, collected on day 0 of AZD1222 vaccination. The receptor comes from an adult in good health. The CDR3 region reads CASSPSGQERNQPQHF. The sequenced DNA is TGTGCCAGCAGTCCGAGCGGACAGGAACGCAATCAGCCCCAGCATTTT.